This TCR beta chain appears in the sequencing data of a study of blood T cell repertoires in COVID-19. About the research overall: Collection of acute and convalescent COVID-19 samples took place in the United States, Italy and Spain. In each case, the material was cDNA or gDNA derived from T cells, B-cell-depleted T cells, or PBMCs.

The V and J ends lost 8 bases and 0 bases respectively, with 13 bases between them. Germline assignment: CDR1 MNHEY and CDR2 SMNVEV (reference sequence). The CDR3 covers 15 residues. Generated by immunoSEQ multiplex PCR, the TCRdb table keeps only in-frame clones and is missing some. The sample lists about 66,000 clones; 70% to 90% were seen once. The sequenced sample consisted of peripheral blood. The V and J genes are TRBV27 and TRBJ1-4; tentative D call: TRBD1 (6 bases). The source of this sequence is a man between 65 and 85 years old with acute or convalescent COVID-19. The CDR3 bases are TGTGCCAGCTCTGGTGCAGGGGCAACTAATGAAAAACTGTTTTTT. As protein: CASSGAGATNEKLFF.